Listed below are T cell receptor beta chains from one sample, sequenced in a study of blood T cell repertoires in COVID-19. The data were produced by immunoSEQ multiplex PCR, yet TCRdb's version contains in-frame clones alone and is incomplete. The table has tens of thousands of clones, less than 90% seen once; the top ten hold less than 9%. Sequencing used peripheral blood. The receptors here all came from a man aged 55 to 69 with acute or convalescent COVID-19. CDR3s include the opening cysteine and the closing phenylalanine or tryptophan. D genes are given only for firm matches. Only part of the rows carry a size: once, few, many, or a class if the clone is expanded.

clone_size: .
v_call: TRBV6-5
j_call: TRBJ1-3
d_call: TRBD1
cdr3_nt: TGTGCCAGCAGAATGGACAGGACCTCTGGAAACACCATATATTTT
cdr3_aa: CASRMDRTSGNTIYF

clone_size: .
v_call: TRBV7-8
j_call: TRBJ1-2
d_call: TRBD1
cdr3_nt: TGTGCCAGCAGCTCGCGACAGGGTACCATCAACTATGGCTACACCTTC
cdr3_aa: CASSSRQGTINYGYTF

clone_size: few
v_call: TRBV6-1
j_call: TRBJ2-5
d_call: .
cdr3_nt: TGTGCCAGCAGTGAAGGGGCAAAACGAGAGACCCAGTACTTC
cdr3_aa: CASSEGAKRETQYF

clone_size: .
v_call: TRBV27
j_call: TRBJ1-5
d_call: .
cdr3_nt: TGTGCCAGCAGATTAGGACAAAATAGCAATCAGCCCCAGCATTTT
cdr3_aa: CASRLGQNSNQPQHF

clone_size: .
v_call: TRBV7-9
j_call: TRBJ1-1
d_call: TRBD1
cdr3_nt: TGTGCCAGCAGCTTAACAGGGGAGAACACTGAAGCTTTCTTT
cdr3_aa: CASSLTGENTEAFF

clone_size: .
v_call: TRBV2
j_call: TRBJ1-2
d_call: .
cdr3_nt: TGTGCCAGCAGTGAAGGAGGGATCTATGGCTACACCTTC
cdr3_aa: CASSEGGIYGYTF

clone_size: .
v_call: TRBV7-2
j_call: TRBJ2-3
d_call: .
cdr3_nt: TGTGCCAGCAGCCCGTATGGTGGGAGAAGCACAGATACGCAGTATTTT
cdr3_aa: CASSPYGGRSTDTQYF

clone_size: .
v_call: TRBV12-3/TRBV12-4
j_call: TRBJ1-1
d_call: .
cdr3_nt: TGTGCCAGCAGGCAGGGAACTGAAGCTTTCTTT
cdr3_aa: CASRQGTEAFF

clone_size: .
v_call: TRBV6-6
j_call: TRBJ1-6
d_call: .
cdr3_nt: TGTGCCAGCAGCCGATCCCGGGGAGGAGATTCACCCCTCCACTTT
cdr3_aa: CASSRSRGGDSPLHF

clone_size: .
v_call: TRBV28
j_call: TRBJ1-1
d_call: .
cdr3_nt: TGTGCCAGCAGTTTAGGGCAGGGGAGCCGCTGGACTGAAGCTTTCTTT
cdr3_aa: CASSLGQGSRWTEAFF

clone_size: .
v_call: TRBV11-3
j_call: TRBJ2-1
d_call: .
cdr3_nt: TGTGCCAGCAGCTTGTATCTAGCCAATGAGCAGTTCTTC
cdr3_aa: CASSLYLANEQFF

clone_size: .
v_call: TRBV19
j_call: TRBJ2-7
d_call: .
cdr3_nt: TGTGCCAGTAGTATGGCAGTAGGAGGAACCGGCATGGGCGAGCAGTACTTC
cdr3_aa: CASSMAVGGTGMGEQYF

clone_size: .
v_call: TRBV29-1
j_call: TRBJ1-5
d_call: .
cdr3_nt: TGCAGCGTGGCAGGTAGTACCAATCAGCCCCAGCATTTT
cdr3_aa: CSVAGSTNQPQHF

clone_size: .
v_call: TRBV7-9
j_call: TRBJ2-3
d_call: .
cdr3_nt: TGTGCCAGCAGCCCCCGAGGGCCAGATACGCAGTATTTT
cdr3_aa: CASSPRGPDTQYF

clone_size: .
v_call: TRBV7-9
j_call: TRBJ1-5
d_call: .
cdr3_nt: TGTGCCAGCAGCTTAGCTGTAGGACTTTCAAATCAGCCCCAGCATTTT
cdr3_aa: CASSLAVGLSNQPQHF

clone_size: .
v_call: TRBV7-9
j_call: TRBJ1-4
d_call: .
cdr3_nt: TGTGCCAGCAGCTACAGGGCAACTAATGAAAAACTGTTTTTT
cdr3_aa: CASSYRATNEKLFF

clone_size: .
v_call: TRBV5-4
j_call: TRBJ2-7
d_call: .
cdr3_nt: TGTGCCAGCAAGACGGACAGCCGACACGAGCAGTACTTC
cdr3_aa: CASKTDSRHEQYF

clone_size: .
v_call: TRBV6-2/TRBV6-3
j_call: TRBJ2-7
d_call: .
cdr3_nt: TGTGCCAGCCGTTACTCGAGCGTGGGCGAGCAGTACTTC
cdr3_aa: CASRYSSVGEQYF

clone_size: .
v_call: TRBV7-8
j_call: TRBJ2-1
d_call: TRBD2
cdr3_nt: TGTGCCAGCAGCTTAAGGCTAGCGGGGGTTCGCTACAATGAGCAGTTCTTC
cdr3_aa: CASSLRLAGVRYNEQFF

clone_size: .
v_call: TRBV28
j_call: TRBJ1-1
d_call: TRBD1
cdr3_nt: TGTGCCAGCAGTTCGACAGGGGGAAGAACTGAAGCTTTCTTT
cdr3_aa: CASSSTGGRTEAFF

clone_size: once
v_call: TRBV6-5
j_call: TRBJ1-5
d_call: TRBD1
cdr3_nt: TGTGCCAGCAGCCTAGGACAGGGTGGATACGGGCCCCAGCATTTT
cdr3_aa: CASSLGQGGYGPQHF

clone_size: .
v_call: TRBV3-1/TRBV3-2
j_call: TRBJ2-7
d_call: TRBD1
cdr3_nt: TGTGCCAGCAGCCATGGGACAGGGGCCCTCTCCTACGAGCAGTACTTC
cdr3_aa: CASSHGTGALSYEQYF

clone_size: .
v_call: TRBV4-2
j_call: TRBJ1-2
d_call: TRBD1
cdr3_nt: TGTGCCAGCAGCCAAGACTCGACGGGGACAGCCGCTGGCTACACCTTC
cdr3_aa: CASSQDSTGTAAGYTF

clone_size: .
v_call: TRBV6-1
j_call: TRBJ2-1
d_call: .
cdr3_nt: TGTGCCAGCAGTGAAGCTCTGGCGGTCACCTACAATGAGCAGTTCTTC
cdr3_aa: CASSEALAVTYNEQFF

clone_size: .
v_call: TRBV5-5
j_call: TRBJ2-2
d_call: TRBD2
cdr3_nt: TGTGCCAGCAGCTTAACTAGCGGGGGGGCCACCGGGGAGCTGTTTTTT
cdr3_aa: CASSLTSGGATGELFF

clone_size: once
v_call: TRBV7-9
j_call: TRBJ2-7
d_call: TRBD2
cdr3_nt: TGTGCCAGCAGCCCCGGGACTAACATAGTAGCGCAGTACTTC
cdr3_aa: CASSPGTNIVAQYF

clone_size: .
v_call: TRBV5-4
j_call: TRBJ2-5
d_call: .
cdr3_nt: TGTGCCAGCAGCTTCCCCAAAGAGACCCAGTACTTC
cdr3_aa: CASSFPKETQYF

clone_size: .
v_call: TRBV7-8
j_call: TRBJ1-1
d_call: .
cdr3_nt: TGTGCCAGCAGGCGGGGGGGGAACACTGAAGCTTTCTTT
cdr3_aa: CASRRGGNTEAFF

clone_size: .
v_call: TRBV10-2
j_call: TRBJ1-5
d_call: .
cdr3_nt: TGCGCCAGCAGTGCGGGTAATAGCAATCAGCCCCAGCATTTT
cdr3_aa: CASSAGNSNQPQHF

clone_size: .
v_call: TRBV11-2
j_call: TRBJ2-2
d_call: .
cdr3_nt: TGTGCCAGCAGCTTAGATCCCCAGGGCTCGAACACCGGGGAGCTGTTTTTT
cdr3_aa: CASSLDPQGSNTGELFF

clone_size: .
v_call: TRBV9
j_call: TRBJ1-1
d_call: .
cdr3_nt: TGTGCCAGCAGCGCCAGATTTATGAACACTGAAGCTTTCTTT
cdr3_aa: CASSARFMNTEAFF

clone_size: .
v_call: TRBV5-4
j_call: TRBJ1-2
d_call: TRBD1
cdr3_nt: TGTGCCAGCAGCTTATTTGATTCCGGGACAGCCTATGGCTACACCTTC
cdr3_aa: CASSLFDSGTAYGYTF

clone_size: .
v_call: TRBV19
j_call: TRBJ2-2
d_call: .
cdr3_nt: TGTGCCAGTAGTATAGATAGCGCATCGAACACCGGGGAGCTGTTTTTT
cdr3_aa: CASSIDSASNTGELFF

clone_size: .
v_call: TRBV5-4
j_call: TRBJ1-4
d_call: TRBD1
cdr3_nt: TGTGCCAGCAGCTTGGGGGACAGGGCGGACGCTAATGAAAAACTGTTTTTT
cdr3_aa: CASSLGDRADANEKLFF

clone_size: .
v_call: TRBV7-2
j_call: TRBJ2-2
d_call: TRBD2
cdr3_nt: TGTGCCAGCAGTGGGCCCCTGGGGACTAGATTCCCCGGGGAGCTGTTTTTT
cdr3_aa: CASSGPLGTRFPGELFF

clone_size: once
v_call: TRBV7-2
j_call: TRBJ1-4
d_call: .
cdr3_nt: TGTGCCAGCAGCTTAGTAGGGGGACGGACTAATGAAAAACTGTTTTTT
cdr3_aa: CASSLVGGRTNEKLFF

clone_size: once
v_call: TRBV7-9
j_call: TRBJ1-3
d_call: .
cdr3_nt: TGTGCCAGCAGCAGTAACTCGGGCTCTGGAAACACCATATATTTT
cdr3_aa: CASSSNSGSGNTIYF

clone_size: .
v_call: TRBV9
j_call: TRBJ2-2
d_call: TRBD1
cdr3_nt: TGTGCCAGCAGCGTAGGACAGGGGCCCCGAATCACCGGGGAGCTGTTTTTT
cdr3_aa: CASSVGQGPRITGELFF

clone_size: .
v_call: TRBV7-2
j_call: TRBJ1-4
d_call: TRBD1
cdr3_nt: TGTGCCAGCAGCTTAAGGGGACAGACCGAACTGTTTTTT
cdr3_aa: CASSLRGQTELFF

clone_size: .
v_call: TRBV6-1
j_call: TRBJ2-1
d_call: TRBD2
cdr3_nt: TGTGCCAGCAGTGAAGCTAGCGGGGGGGGGCAGTTCTTC
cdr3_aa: CASSEASGGGQFF

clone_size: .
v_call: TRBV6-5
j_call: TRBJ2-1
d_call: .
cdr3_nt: TGTGCCAGCAGTTACTCTAGTTCTTGGAGTGAGCAGTTCTTC
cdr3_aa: CASSYSSSWSEQFF

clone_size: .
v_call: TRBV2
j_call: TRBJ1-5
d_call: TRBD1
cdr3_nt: TGTGCCAGCAGCCGGGACAGGGGACTCCCTATGACCCAGCATTTT
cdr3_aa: CASSRDRGLPMTQHF

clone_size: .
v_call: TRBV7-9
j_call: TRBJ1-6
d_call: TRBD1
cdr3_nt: TGTGCCAGCACCGTTGACAGGGATAATTCACCCCTCCACTTT
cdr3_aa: CASTVDRDNSPLHF

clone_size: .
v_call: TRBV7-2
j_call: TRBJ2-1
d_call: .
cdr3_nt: TGTGCCAGCAGCTTTTTCGGGCGGGGGACATACAATGAGCAGTTCTTC
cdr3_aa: CASSFFGRGTYNEQFF

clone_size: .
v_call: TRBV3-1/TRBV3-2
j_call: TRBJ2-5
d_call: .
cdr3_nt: TGTGCCAGCAGCCAGCGGGGCCTACAAGAGACCCAGTACTTC
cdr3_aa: CASSQRGLQETQYF

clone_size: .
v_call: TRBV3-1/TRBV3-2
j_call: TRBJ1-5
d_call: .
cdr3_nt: TGTGCCAGCAGCCAAGGTCCTCTAATTTCGGGTCAGCCCCAGCATTTT
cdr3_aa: CASSQGPLISGQPQHF

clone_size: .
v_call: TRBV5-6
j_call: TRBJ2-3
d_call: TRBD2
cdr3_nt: TGTGCCAGCAGCTTTAAGGCTAGCGGGTACACAGATACGCAGTATTTT
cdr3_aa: CASSFKASGYTDTQYF

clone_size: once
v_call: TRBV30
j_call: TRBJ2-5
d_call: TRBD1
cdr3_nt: TGTGCCTGGAGTGTACAGACAGGGGGTCAAGAGACCCAGTACTTC
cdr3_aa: CAWSVQTGGQETQYF

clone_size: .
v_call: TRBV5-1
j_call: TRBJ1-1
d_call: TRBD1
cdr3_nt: TGCGCCAGCAGCTTGGAGGGGACAGGCAGTAATGAAGCTTTCTTT
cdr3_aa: CASSLEGTGSNEAFF

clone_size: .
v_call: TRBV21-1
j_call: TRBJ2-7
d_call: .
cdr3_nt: TGTGCCAGCAGCAAAGGCCCGAACTCCAGGGATTCGGGTTACGAGCAGTACTTC
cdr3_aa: CASSKGPNSRDSGYEQYF

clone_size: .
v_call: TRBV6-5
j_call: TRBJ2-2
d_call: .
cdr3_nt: TGTGCCAGCAGGGGTCTATCTAGCCACGGGGAGCTGTTTTTT
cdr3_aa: CASRGLSSHGELFF

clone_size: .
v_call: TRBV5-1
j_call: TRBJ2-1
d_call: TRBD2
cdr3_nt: TGCGCCAGCAGCACTCGGACTAGCGGGAGGGCCGAGGAGTTCTTC
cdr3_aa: CASSTRTSGRAEEFF

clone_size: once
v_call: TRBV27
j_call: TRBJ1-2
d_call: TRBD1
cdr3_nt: TGTGCCAGCAGTCCCCTAGGACAGGGAAACTATGGCTACACCTTC
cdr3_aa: CASSPLGQGNYGYTF

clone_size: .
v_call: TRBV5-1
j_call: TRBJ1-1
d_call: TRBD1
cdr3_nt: TGCGCCAGTACCCTGAGCCCAGGTACAGGGGCCGAAAAGGGACGGGGTGAAGCTTTCTTT
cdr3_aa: CASTLSPGTGAEKGRGEAFF